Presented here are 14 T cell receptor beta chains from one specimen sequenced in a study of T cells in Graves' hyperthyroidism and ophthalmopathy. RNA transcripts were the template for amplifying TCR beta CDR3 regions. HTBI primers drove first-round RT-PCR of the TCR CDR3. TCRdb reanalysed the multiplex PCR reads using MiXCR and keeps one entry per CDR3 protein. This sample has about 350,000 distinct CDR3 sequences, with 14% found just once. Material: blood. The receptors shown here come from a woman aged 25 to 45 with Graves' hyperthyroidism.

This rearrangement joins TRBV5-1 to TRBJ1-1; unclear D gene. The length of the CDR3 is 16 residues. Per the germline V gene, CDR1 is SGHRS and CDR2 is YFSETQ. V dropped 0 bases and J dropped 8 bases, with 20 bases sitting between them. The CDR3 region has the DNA TGCGCCAGCAGCTTGGTGGGCACAGCGAAGTTAGTAGAAGCTTTCTTT. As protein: CASSLVGTAKLVEAFF.

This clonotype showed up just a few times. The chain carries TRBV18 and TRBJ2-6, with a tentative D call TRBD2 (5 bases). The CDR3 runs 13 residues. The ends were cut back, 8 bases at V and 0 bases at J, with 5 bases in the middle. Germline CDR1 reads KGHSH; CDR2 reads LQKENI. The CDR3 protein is CASRDSGANVLTF. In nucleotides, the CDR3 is TGTGCCAGCCGGGACTCTGGGGCCAACGTCCTGACTTTC.

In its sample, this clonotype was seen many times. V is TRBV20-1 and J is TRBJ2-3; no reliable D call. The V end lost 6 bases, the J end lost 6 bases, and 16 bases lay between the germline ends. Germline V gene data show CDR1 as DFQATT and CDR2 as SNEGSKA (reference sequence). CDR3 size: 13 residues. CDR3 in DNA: TGCAGTGCCCCAAGAGGAGTATGGGATACGCAGTATTTT. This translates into CSAPRGVWDTQYF.

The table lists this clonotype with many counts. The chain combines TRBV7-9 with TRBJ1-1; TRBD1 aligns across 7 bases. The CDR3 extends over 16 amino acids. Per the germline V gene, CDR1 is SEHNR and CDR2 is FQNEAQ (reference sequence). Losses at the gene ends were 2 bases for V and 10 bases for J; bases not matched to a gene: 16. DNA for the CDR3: TGTGCCAGCAGCTTAACCCCTGACAGGGTCACTATGGGAGCTTTCTTT. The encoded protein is CASSLTPDRVTMGAFF.

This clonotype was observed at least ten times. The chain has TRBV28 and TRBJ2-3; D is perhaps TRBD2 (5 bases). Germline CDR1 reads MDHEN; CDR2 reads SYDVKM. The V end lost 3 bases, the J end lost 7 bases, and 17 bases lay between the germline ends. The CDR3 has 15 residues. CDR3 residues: CASSLEEPQANTQYF. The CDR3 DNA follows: TGTGCCAGCAGTTTGGAGGAACCCCAGGCAAATACGCAGTATTTT.

CDR3 DNA: TGTGCCAGCAGCTTATACCTTCCCCTCTCGATGAACACTGAAGCTTTCTTT. Residues: CASSLYLPLSMNTEAFF. The chain is built from TRBV7-3 and TRBJ1-1, with D uncertain. The CDR3 consists of 17 residues. Germline CDR1 and CDR2: SGHTA and FQGTGA. Trimming shortened V by 2 bases and J by 0 bases, and 16 bases separated the two germline ends.

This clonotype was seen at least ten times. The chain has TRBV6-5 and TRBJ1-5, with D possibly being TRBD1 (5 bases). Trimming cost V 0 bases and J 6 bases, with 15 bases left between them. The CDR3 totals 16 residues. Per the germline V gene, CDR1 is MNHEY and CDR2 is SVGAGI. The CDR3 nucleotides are TGTGCCAGCAGTTACTCAAGGTTTGTGGGGACTCAGCCCCAGCATTTT. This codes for CASSYSRFVGTQPQHF.

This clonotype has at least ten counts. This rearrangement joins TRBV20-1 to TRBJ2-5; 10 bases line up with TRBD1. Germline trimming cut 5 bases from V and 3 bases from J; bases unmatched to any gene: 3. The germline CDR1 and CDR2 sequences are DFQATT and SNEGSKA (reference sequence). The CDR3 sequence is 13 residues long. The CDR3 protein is CSASTGGEETQYF. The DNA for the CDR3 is TGCAGTGCTTCGACAGGGGGCGAAGAGACCCAGTACTTC.

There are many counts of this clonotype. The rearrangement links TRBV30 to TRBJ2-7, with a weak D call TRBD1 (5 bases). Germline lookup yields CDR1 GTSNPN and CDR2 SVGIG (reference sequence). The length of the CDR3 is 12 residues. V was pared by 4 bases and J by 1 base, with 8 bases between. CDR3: CAWMGLSYEQYF. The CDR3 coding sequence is TGTGCCTGGATGGGGCTATCCTACGAGCAGTACTTC.

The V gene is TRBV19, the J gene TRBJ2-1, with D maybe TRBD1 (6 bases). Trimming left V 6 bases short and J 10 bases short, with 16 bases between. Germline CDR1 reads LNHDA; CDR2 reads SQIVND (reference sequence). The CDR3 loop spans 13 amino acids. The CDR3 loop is CASSATGREEQFF. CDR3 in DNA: TGTGCCAGTAGCGCGACAGGACGCGAGGAGCAGTTCTTC.

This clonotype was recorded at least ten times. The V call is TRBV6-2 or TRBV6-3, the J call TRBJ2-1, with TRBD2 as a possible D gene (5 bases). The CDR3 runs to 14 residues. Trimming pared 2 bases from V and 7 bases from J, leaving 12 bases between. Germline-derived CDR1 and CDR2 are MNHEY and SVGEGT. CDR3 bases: TGTGCCAGCAGTTACCGGCGGGTACGTAATGAGCAGTTCTTC. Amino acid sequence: CASSYRRVRNEQFF.

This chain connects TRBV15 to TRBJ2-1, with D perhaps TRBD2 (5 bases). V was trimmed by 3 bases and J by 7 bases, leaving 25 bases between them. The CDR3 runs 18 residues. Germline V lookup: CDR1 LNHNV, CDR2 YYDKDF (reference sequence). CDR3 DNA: TGTGCCACCAGCAGTTCCCGCGGGCCATATAGCTTGGTGAATGAGCAGTTCTTC. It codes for CATSSSRGPYSLVNEQFF.

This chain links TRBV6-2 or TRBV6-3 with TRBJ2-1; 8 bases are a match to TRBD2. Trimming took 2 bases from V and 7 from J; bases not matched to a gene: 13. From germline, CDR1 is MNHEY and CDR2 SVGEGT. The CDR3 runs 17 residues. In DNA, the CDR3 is TGTGCCAGCAGTTACCCCCGTTCGGGAGGGGGGTTGAATGAGCAGTTCTTC. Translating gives CASSYPRSGGGLNEQFF.

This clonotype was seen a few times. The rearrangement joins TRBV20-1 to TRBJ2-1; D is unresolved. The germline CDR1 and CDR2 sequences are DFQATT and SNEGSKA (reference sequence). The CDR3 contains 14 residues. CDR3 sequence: CGSFGGNFYNEQFF. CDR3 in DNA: TGCGGTTCCTTCGGCGGAAACTTCTACAATGAGCAGTTCTTC.